Sequencing of this T cell receptor beta chain was carried out in a study of shared clonotypes between healthy human individuals. Study-level information: For every donor, three CD4 naive, three CD4 memory, two CD8 naive and one CD8 memory plates were used. Regarding the study as a whole: Since donors were few, the genetic and exposure-history diversity represented was limited.

Concerning this clone itself: Its target is unknown.

The germline V gene has CDR1 SGDLS and CDR2 YYNGEE. The V and J ends lost 3 bases and 7 bases, in that order; junction bases with no gene match: 7. There are 16 residues in the CDR3. Libraries were prepared by immunoSEQ multiplex PCR; TCRdb keeps only in-frame clonotypes and omits some of them. The table has approximately 2.5 million clones, over 85% seen once. Participating donors were healthy, HIV-negative adults free of recent acute infections or vaccinations. Sequenced material: naive CD4+ T cells from PBMCs. Subset: CD45RA+ positively selected. The genes are TRBV9 and TRBJ2-1; 13 positions match TRBD2. The receptor was derived from a young man in good health. Some clones in this sample may be carry-over from other donors' samples. CDR3 sequence (DNA): TGTGCCAGCAGCGCTACTAGCGGGAGGGCCTTGAATGAGCAGTTCTTC. This sequence encodes CASSATSGRALNEQFF. Full variable domain (missing parts from reference TRBV9 and TRBJ2-1): DSGVTQTPKHLITATGQRVTLRCSPRSGDLSVYWYQQSLDQGLQFLIQYYNGEERAKGNILERFSAQQFPDLHSELNLSSLELGDSALYFCASSATSGRALNEQFFGPGTRLTVL.